One sample yielded the 16 T cell receptor beta chains listed below, sequenced in a study of blood T cell repertoires in COVID-19 (dated by TCRdb to 2020 to 2022). The library came from the immunoSEQ multiplex PCR assay. Sourced from immuneACCESS, this table was stored by TCRdb with only in-frame sequences that have V and J called. A share of the clones is absent; for the studies checked, an unresolved V gene accounts for under half, and the remainder has no known explanation. In all, the sample holds roughly 99,000 clones, and more than 80% of those were seen once. Of the sample, 4.9% falls within the top ten clones. Input material: peripheral blood. The receptors come from a man between 35 and 55 years old with active or convalescent COVID-19.

The chain uses TRBV30 and TRBJ2-7; weak D call: TRBD1 (5 bases). The V gene lost 0 bases and the J gene lost 4 bases, with 7 bases spanning the gap. This CDR3 comprises 12 residues. The V gene's germline CDR1 is GTSNPN and CDR2 SVGIG (reference sequence). CDR3 residues: CAWSVRTYEQYF. The CDR3 bases are TGTGCCTGGAGTGTACGGACATACGAGCAGTACTTC.

The chain is built from TRBV21-1 and TRBJ2-2; the listed D gene, TRBD1, was not tested against the DNA. TRBV21-1 is assigned pseudogene status. The CDR3 is 18 residues long. The CDR3, as DNA: TGTGCCAGCAGCAAAAGCAGACAGTCTCCACGGAACACCGGGGAGCTGTTTTTT. Residues: CASSKSRQSPRNTGELFF.

This clone was detected once. The J gene is TRBJ2-1, the V gene TRBV30, with 13 bases matching TRBD2. From germline, CDR1 is GTSNPN and CDR2 SVGIG (reference sequence). The CDR3 extends over 18 amino acids. The J segment lost 2 bases and the V segment lost 2 bases, leaving 9 bases of the junction unmatched. In nucleotides, the CDR3 is TGTGCCTGGAGTCCCGCTCGGACTAGCGGGAGACCCTACAATGAGCAGTTCTTC. Residues: CAWSPARTSGRPYNEQFF.

The chain links TRBV7-9 to TRBJ2-7; 13 bases match TRBD2. The germline CDR1 and CDR2 sequences are SEHNR and FQNEAQ (reference sequence). The V segment lost 5 bases and the J segment 3 bases; nucleotides outside the gene matches: 7. The CDR3 extends over 16 amino acids. CDR3 amino acids: CASSLGTSGTYYEQYF. The CDR3 DNA reads as TGTGCCAGCAGCCTAGGGACTAGCGGGACCTACTACGAGCAGTACTTC.

This chain uses TRBV4-1 with TRBJ1-5; D is undetermined. V was shortened by 4 bases and J by 6 bases, with 7 bases between the two germline ends. Germline lookup yields CDR1 MGHRA and CDR2 YSYEKL. The CDR3 consists of 12 residues. This chain's CDR3 is CASSRTGQPQHF. The CDR3 DNA sequence: TGCGCCAGCAGCCGTACGGGTCAGCCCCAGCATTTT.

J is TRBJ2-1 and V is TRBV11-2; 8 bases are a match to TRBD2. After removal of 6 bases from V and 5 bases from J, the junction contained 3 bases not matched to a gene. This CDR3 has 13 amino acids. Germline lookup yields CDR1 SGHAT and CDR2 FQNNGV. The CDR3 here is CASRGLANNEQFF. As DNA, the CDR3 is TGTGCCAGCAGAGGACTAGCAAACAATGAGCAGTTCTTC.

The rearrangement links TRBV7-3 to TRBJ2-1; 10 nucleotides line up with TRBD2. CDR1 and CDR2 from the germline V gene are SGHTA and FQGTGA. CDR3 length equals 14 residues. V was clipped by 4 bases and J by 5 bases; unmatched bases: 2. The CDR3 coding sequence is TGTGCCAGCAGCTCGGGACTAGCGAACAATGAGCAGTTCTTC. Amino acid sequence: CASSSGLANNEQFF.

The V gene is TRBV3-1 (or the pseudogene TRBV3-2), the J gene TRBJ2-7; D might be TRBD2 (6 bases). The germline V gene encodes CDR1 LGHDT and CDR2 YNNKEL (reference sequence). V lost 5 bases and J lost 5, with 10 bases in between. CDR3 length: 12 amino acids. The CDR3: CASSGTLNEQYF. The CDR3 DNA is TGTGCCAGCAGCGGGACTCTCAACGAGCAGTACTTC.

J is TRBJ1-2 and V is TRBV30; D is uncertain. Germline CDR1 GTSNPN, CDR2 SVGIG (reference sequence). CDR3 length: 13 amino acids. The V gene lost 0 bases and the J gene lost 7 bases, with 12 bases spanning the gap. The CDR3 DNA sequence: TGTGCCTGGAGTGTACCTCCCCGAGGTGGCTACACCTTC. Its protein is CAWSVPPRGGYTF.

This chain uses TRBV28 with TRBJ1-5; possibly TRBD1 for D (5 bases). Trimming took 4 bases from V and 0 from J, leaving 13 bases between them. The CDR3 runs 16 residues. The germline V gene encodes CDR1 MDHEN and CDR2 SYDVKM. CDR3 coding DNA: TGTGCCAGCAGTTCCCAGGGAGGTTATAGCAATCAGCCCCAGCATTTT. This encodes CASSSQGGYSNQPQHF.

The V call is TRBV12-5, the J call TRBJ2-7; weak D call: TRBD2 (5 bases). The germline V gene has CDR1 LGHNT and CDR2 FRNRAP. CDR3 length: 15 residues. The V end lost 1 base, the J end lost 5 bases, and 15 bases lay between the germline ends. The CDR3 protein is CASGLEDRGCDEQYF. CDR3 DNA sequence: TGTGCTAGTGGTTTGGAAGATAGAGGGTGCGACGAGCAGTACTTC. The whole variable domain, filled in from reference TRBV12-5 and TRBJ2-7, reads DARVTQTPRHKVTEMGQEVTMRCQPILGHNTVFWYRQTMMQGLELLAYFRNRAPLDDSGMPKDRFSAEMPDATLATLKIQPSEPRDSAVYFCASGLEDRGCDEQYFGPGTRLTVT.

The V gene is TRBV27, the J gene TRBJ2-7; D is perhaps TRBD2 (6 bases). CDR3 length equals 16 residues. V lost 4 bases and J 0 bases, leaving 16 bases between the germline ends. CDR1 MNHEY and CDR2 SMNVEV come from the germline V gene (reference sequence). The CDR3: CASSSPPRENSYEQYF. CDR3 DNA: TGTGCCAGCAGTTCCCCACCCCGGGAGAACTCCTACGAGCAGTACTTC.

The V call is TRBV4-1, the J call TRBJ2-5, with 10 bases matching TRBD1. Germline assignment: CDR1 MGHRA and CDR2 YSYEKL. The CDR3 has 14 amino acids. The V segment lost 4 bases and the J segment 3 bases; nucleotides outside the gene matches: 2. CDR3 DNA sequence: TGCGCCAGCAGCCTGGGACAGGGGAAAGAGACCCAGTACTTC. The encoded protein is CASSLGQGKETQYF.

This clone is a singleton in its sample. The chain couples TRBV28 to TRBJ2-7; D not resolved. Germline V gives CDR1 MDHEN, CDR2 SYDVKM. The V end lost 1 base, the J end lost 2 bases, and 9 bases lay between the germline ends. The CDR3 extends over 14 amino acids. This CDR3 is CASSLLVTAYEQYF. The CDR3 coding sequence is TGTGCCAGCAGTTTATTAGTAACGGCCTACGAGCAGTACTTC.

J is TRBJ2-3 and V is TRBV6-6, with a tentative D call TRBD2 (5 bases). With 8 bases removed from V and 2 bases from J, the gap between germline ends came to 11 bases. CDR3 length: 13 residues. Germline-derived CDR1 and CDR2 are MNHNY and SVGAGI (reference sequence). In nucleotides, the CDR3 is TGTGCCAGCGAGGGTCCCTACACAGATACGCAGTATTTT. Translated, it gives CASEGPYTDTQYF.

The table lists this clone with a count of one. The chain has TRBV7-2 and TRBJ1-1; D is possibly TRBD1 (5 bases). The CDR3 runs to 12 residues. Trimming cost V 5 bases and J 3 bases, with 7 bases left between them. The V gene's germline CDR1 is SGHTA and CDR2 FQGNSA. The CDR3 is CASSRQYTEAFF. The CDR3 coding sequence is TGTGCCAGCAGCCGACAGTACACTGAAGCTTTCTTT.